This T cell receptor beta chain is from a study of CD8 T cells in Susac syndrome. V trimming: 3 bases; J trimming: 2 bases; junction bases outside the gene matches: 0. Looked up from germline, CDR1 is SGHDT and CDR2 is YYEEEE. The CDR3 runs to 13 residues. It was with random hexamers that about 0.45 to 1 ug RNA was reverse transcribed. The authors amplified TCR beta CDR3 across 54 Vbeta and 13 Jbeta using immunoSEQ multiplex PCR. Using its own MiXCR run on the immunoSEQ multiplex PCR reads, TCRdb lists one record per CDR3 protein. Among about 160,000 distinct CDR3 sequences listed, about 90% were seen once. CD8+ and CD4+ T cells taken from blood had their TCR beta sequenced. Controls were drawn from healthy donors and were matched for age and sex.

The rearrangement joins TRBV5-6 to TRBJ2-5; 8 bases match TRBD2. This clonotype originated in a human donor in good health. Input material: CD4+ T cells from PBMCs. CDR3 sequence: CASSSGGQETQYF. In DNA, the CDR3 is TGTGCCAGCAGCTCGGGGGGGCAAGAGACCCAGTACTTC. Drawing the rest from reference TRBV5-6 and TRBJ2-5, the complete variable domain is DAGVTQSPTHLIKTRGQQVTLRCSPKSGHDTVSWYQQALGQGPQFIFQYYEEEERQRGNFPDRFSGHQFPNYSSELNVNALLLGDSALYLCASSSGGQETQYFGPGTRLLVL.